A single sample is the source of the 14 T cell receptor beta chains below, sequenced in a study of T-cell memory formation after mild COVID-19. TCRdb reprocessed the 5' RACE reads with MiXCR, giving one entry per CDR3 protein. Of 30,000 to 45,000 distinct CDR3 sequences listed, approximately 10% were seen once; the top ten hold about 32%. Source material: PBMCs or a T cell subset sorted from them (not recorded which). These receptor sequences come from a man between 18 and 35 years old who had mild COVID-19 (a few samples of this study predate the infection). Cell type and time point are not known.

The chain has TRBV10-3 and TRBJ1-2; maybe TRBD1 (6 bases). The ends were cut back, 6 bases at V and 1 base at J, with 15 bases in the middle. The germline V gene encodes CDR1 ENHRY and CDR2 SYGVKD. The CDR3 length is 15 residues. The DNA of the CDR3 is TGTGCCATCAGCCCTCGAGACAGGATTAACTATGGCTACACCTTC. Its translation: CAISPRDRINYGYTF.

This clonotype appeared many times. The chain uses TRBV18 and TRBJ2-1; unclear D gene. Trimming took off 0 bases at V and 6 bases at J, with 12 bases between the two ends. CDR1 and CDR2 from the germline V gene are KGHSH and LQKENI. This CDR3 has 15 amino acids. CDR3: CASSPPKVLGNEQFF. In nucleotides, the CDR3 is TGTGCCAGCTCACCACCGAAGGTCCTCGGCAATGAGCAGTTCTTC.

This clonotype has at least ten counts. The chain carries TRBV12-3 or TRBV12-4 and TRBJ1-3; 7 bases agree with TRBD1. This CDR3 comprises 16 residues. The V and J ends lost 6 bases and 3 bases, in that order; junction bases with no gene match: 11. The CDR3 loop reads CASRGFRQGGGNTIYF. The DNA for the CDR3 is TGTGCCAGCAGGGGATTTAGACAGGGTGGTGGAAACACCATATATTTT.

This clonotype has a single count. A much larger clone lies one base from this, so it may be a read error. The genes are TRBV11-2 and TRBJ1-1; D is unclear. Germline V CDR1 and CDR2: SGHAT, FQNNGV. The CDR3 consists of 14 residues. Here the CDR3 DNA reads TGTGTCAGCAGCTTAGGACCGGGAAACACTGAAGCTTTCTTT. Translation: CVSSLGPGNTEAFF.

The CDR3 DNA reads TGCAGTGCTAGAGGTGACAGGGAACATGAGCAGTTCTTC. Amino acids: CSARGDREHEQFF. The chain links TRBV20-1 to TRBJ2-1; TRBD1 matches at 7 bases. The CDR3 runs to 13 residues. Germline V gene sequence: CDR1 DFQATT, CDR2 SNEGSKA (reference sequence). After removal of 1 base from V and 8 bases from J, the junction contained 5 bases not matched to a gene.

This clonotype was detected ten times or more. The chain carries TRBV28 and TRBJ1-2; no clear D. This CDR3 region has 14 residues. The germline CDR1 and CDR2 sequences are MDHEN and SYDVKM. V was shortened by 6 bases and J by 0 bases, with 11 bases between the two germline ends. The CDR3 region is CASSPLGSNYGYTF. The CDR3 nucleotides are TGTGCCAGCAGCCCGCTGGGGTCTAACTATGGCTACACCTTC.

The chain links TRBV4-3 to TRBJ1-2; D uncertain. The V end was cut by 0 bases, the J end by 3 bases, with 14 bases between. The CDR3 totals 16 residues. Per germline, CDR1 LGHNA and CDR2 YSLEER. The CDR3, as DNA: TGCGCCAGCAGCCAAGACGACGTTACCAAGGACTATGGCTACACCTTC. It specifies CASSQDDVTKDYGYTF.

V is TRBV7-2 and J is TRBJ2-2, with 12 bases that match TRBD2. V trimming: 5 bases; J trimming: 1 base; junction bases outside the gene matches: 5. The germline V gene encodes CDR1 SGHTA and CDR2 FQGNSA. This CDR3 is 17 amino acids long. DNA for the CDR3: TGTGCCAGCAGCCCGACTAGCGGGGGCCTGAACACCGGGGAGCTGTTTTTT. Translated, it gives CASSPTSGGLNTGELFF.

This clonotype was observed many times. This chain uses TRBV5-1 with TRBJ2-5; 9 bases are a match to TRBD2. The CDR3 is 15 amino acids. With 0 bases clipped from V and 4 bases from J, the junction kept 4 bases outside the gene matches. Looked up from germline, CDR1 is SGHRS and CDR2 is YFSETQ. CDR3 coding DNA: TGCGCCAGCAGCTTGGCAGGGACTAGCAGAGAGACCCAGTACTTC. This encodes CASSLAGTSRETQYF.

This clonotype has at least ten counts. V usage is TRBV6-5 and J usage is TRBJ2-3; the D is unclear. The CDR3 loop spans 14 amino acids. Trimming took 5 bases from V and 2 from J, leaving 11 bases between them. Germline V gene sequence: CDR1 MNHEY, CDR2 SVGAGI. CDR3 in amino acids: CASSVTDLTDTQYF. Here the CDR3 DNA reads TGTGCCAGCAGTGTAACAGACCTCACAGATACGCAGTATTTT.

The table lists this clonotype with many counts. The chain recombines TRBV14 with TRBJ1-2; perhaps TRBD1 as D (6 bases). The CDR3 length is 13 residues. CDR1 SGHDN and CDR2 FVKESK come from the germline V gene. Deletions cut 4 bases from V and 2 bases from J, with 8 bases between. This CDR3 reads CASSRDTNYGYTF. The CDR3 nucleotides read TGTGCCAGCAGCCGGGACACGAACTATGGCTACACCTTC.

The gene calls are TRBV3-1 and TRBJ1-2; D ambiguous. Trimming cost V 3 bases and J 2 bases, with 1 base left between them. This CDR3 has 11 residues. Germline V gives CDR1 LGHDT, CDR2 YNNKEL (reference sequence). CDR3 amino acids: CASSQNYGYTF. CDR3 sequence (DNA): TGTGCCAGCAGCCAGAACTATGGCTACACCTTC.

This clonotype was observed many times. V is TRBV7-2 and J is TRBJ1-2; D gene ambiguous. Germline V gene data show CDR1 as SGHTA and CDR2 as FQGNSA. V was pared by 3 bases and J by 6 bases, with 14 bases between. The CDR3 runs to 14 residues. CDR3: CASSFLLGFDGYTF. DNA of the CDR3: TGTGCCAGCAGCTTCCTTTTGGGGTTCGATGGCTACACCTTC. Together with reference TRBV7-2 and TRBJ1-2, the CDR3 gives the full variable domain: GAGVSQSPSNKVTEKGKDVELRCDPISGHTALYWYRQSLGQGLEFLIYFQGNSAPDKSGLPSDRFSAERTGGSVSTLTIQRTQQEDSAVYLCASSFLLGFDGYTFGSGTRLTVV.

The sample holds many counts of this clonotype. In DNA form, the CDR3 reads TGTGCCTGGAGTAGAGGGGGGCGCGTCGATGAGCAGTTCTTC. Encoded protein: CAWSRGGRVDEQFF. The rearrangement joins TRBV30 to TRBJ2-1; D might be TRBD1 or TRBD2, each matching 6 bases. The CDR3 totals 14 residues. Germline assignment: CDR1 GTSNPN and CDR2 SVGIG (reference sequence). V lost 2 bases and J lost 8, with 16 bases in between.